Listed below are T cell receptor beta chains from one sample, sequenced in a study of control samples from healthy donors and cancer patients. Profiling relied on immunoSEQ multiplex PCR, and the TCRdb table lists in-frame clones only, not all of them. The sample has over 50,000 clones; approximately 86% are singletons. The sequenced sample consisted of blood. These TCRs come from a man in his fifties or sixties in good health. CDR3s include the opening cysteine and the closing phenylalanine or tryptophan. Fields, in order: V gene, D gene, CDR3 length, clone size, J gene, CDR3 DNA, CDR3 protein. A D gene is named only where the DNA matches it firmly. Some rows have no size entry. The others give once, few or many, or a class for an expanded clone.

>TRBV9|-|15|-|TRBJ2-7
TGTGCCAGCAGCGCGGGCGAGGGCCCAGCCTACGAGCAGTACTTC
CASSAGEGPAYEQYF
>TRBV9|-|13|-|TRBJ1-1
TGTGCCAGCAGCGTAGTCTTGAACACTGAAGCTTTCTTT
CASSVVLNTEAFF
>TRBV5-1|TRBD2|14|-|TRBJ2-7
TGCGCCAGCAGCTGGAGCGGGAGTCAGTACGAGCAGTACTTC
CASSWSGSQYEQYF
>TRBV14|-|15|-|TRBJ1-5
TGTGCCAGCAGCTTGGGCAGGGGAAGCAATCAGCCCCAGCATTTT
CASSLGRGSNQPQHF
>TRBV9|-|15|-|TRBJ2-7
TGTGCCAGCAGCGTAGATGGCAGGAGCTCCTACGAGCAGTACTTC
CASSVDGRSSYEQYF
>TRBV18|-|14|-|TRBJ1-5
TGTGCCAGCTGCTCCGGGGCGAGCAATCAGCCCCAGCATTTT
CASCSGASNQPQHF
>TRBV27|TRBD1|14|few|TRBJ1-1
TGTGCCAGCAGTGCACAAACAGGGGGCACTGAAGCTTTCTTT
CASSAQTGGTEAFF
>TRBV18|TRBD1|16|-|TRBJ2-2
TGTGCCAGCTCACCACCTTGGGACAGCCGCACCGGGGAGCTGTTTTTT
CASSPPWDSRTGELFF
>TRBV29-1|-|15|-|TRBJ1-2
TGCAGCGTTGATCTGCCCGGGGGTCCTAACTATGGCTACACCTTC
CSVDLPGGPNYGYTF
>TRBV7-8|TRBD2|16|-|TRBJ2-2
TGTGCCAGCAGCTATCAGAGCGGGAGGGCGTACGGGGAGCTGTTTTTT
CASSYQSGRAYGELFF
>TRBV6-1|-|15|-|TRBJ2-1
TGTGCCAGCAGTGACGCGGCAGGGTTGGTCGATGAGCAGTTCTTC
CASSDAAGLVDEQFF
>TRBV7-9|-|9|-|TRBJ2-7
TGTGCCAGCTTTTACGAGCAGTACTTC
CASFYEQYF
>TRBV19|TRBD1|16|-|TRBJ2-1
TGTGCCAGTAGTAATCCACAGGGGTCCAGGGGGAATGAGCAGTTCTTC
CASSNPQGSRGNEQFF
>TRBV28|-|14|-|TRBJ1-1
TGTGCCAGCAATTATTACGGAGGGAACACTGAAGCTTTCTTT
CASNYYGGNTEAFF
>TRBV2|-|14|-|TRBJ1-2
TGTGCCAGCAGTGAATTCAGAGAGGGTGGCGGCTACACCTTC
CASSEFREGGGYTF
>TRBV5-1|TRBD2|18|-|TRBJ2-1
TGCGCCAGCAGCTTTAGTGGTCCGTGGGCGGGAGGGGTCAATGAGCAGTTCTTC
CASSFSGPWAGGVNEQFF
>TRBV5-1|-|15|-|TRBJ2-3
TGCGCCAGCAGCTTGACAGATTATAGCACAGATACGCAGTATTTT
CASSLTDYSTDTQYF
>TRBV7-8|TRBD1|15|-|TRBJ2-7
TGTGCCAGCAGCTTACGACTCGACAGGGCCTACGAGCAGTACTTC
CASSLRLDRAYEQYF
>TRBV29-1|TRBD2|15|-|TRBJ2-1
TGCAGCGTCCGTATGGAGCGGGGGGCTAGGAATGAGCAGTTCTTC
CSVRMERGARNEQFF
>TRBV4-1|TRBD2|16|once|TRBJ2-2
TGCGCCAGCAGCCCGGCCGGGACTAGCGGGACCGGGGAGCTGTTTTTT
CASSPAGTSGTGELFF
>TRBV29-1|-|13|-|TRBJ2-1
TGCAGCGTTGAAGAGACAGCCTACAATGAGCAGTTCTTC
CSVEETAYNEQFF
>TRBV6-6|TRBD1|15|once|TRBJ1-2
TGTGCCAGCAGTTACGGCACAGGGGAGGGGTATGGCTACACCTTC
CASSYGTGEGYGYTF